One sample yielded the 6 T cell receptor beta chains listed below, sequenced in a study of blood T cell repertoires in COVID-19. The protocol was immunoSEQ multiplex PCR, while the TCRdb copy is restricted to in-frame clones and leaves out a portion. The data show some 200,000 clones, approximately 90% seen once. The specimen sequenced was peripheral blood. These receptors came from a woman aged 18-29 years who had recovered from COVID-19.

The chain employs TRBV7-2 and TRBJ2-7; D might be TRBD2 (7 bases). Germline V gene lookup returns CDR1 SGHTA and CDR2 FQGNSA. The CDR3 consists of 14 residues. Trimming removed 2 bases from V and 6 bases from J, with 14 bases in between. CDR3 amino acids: CASSLFRAGAEQYF. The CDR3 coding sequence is TGTGCCAGCAGCTTATTCCGGGCGGGGGCCGAGCAGTACTTC.

DNA for the CDR3: TGCGCCAGCAGCCCCGGGACAGGGACCTACGAGCAGTACTTC. It specifies CASSPGTGTYEQYF. The rearrangement links TRBV5-1 to TRBJ2-7, with 9 bases identical to TRBD1. Germline V gives CDR1 SGHRS, CDR2 YFSETQ. The CDR3 covers 14 residues. V trimming: 4 bases; J trimming: 2 bases; junction bases outside the gene matches: 4.

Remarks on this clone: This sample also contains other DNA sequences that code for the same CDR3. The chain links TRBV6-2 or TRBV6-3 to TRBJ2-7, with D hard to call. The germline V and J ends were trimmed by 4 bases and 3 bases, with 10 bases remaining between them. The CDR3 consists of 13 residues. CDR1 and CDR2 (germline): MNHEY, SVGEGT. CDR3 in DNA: TGTGCCAGCAGTTCCAGACTTTACTACGAGCAGTACGTC. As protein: CASSSRLYYEQYV.

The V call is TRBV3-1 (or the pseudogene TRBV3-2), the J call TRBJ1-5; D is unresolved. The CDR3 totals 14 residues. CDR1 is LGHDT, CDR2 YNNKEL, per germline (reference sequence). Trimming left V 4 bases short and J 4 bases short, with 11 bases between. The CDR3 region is CASSPRGGNQPQHF. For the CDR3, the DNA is TGTGCCAGCAGCCCCCGGGGAGGGAATCAGCCCCAGCATTTT.

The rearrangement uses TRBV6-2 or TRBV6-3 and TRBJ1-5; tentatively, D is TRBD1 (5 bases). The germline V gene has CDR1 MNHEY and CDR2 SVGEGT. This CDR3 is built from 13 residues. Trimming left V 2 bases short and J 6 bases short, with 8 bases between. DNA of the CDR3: TGTGCCAGCAGTTACCTCGGGGGTCAGCCCCAGCATTTT. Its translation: CASSYLGGQPQHF.

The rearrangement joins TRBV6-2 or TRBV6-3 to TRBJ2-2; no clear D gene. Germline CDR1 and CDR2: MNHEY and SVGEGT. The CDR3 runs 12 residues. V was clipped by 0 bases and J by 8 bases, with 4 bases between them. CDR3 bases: TGTGCCAGCAGTTACTCCCCAGGGGAGCTGTTTTTT. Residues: CASSYSPGELFF.